This record looks at one T cell receptor (beta chain) sequence and its context. Its matching antigen is unknown. The data are from a study of T cells in Graves' hyperthyroidism and ophthalmopathy. The diagnoses drew upon clinical symptoms, serum thyroxine and TRAb, thyroid ultrasound and orbital computed tomography. The sample of blood was obtained at first hyperthyroidism diagnosis (before any ophthalmopathy symptoms). Germline loops: CDR1 SGHRS, CDR2 YFSETQ. Trimming took off 5 bases at V and 3 bases at J, with 12 bases between the two ends. The CDR3 loop spans 13 amino acids. Study-wide findings and caveats: A model using 13 V-J features told ophthalmopathy apart from stable hyperthyroidism. Most expanded thyroid clonotypes above 0.001 recurred in blood.

Amplification of TCR beta CDR3 regions was performed using RNA transcripts as template. HTBI primers were employed in a first-round RT-PCR of the TCR CDR3. TCRdb ran MiXCR on the multiplex PCR reads and lists one entry per CDR3 protein. The data show approximately 400,000 distinct CDR3 sequences, roughly 13% seen once. The J gene is TRBJ2-7, the V gene TRBV5-1; D possibly corresponds to TRBD2 (6 bases). The sequence was collected from a man aged 25 to 40 with Graves' hyperthyroidism that later progressed to Graves' ophthalmopathy. The source material was blood. CDR3 DNA sequence: TGCGCCAGCAGGCCATGGGGGGACTACGAGCAGTACTTC. The encoded protein is CASRPWGDYEQYF.